This T cell receptor (beta chain) was documented in a study of T cells in narcolepsy. In the study overall: Donors had narcolepsy type 1 or type 2, or were healthy controls.

As concerns this clone: Its antigen is currently unknown.

Sequencing was performed with immunoSEQ multiplex PCR; in TCRdb, only in-frame clones are kept and a portion is missing. The sample has approximately 30,000 clones, 65% to 90% seen once. Overall study results and limits: Healthy controls reportedly lacked the autoreactive clonotypes serially found in patients' blood. Autoreactive clone sequences were missing from some blood memory CD4+ repertoires. Comparing one patient's CSF and blood CD4+ clonotypes highlighted HCRT- and TRIB2-specific autoreactive clonotypes.

V dropped 1 base and J dropped 0 bases, with 15 bases sitting between them. Germline V CDR1 and CDR2: LGHNA, YNFKEQ. The CDR3 sequence is 17 residues long. The rearrangement links TRBV4-2 to TRBJ1-1, with D unclear. Sequencing was done on a sample of CD45RA- memory CD4+ T cells from PBMCs. The source of this sequence is a human donor with narcolepsy. This CDR3 reads CASSQAAVAGMNTEAFF. As DNA, the CDR3 is TGTGCCAGCAGCCAAGCGGCGGTTGCGGGGATGAACACTGAAGCTTTCTTT.